Given below is one T cell receptor beta chain in context. The sample is drawn from a study of cytomegalovirus exposure and HLA in healthy donors. V was pared by 5 bases and J by 0 bases, with 5 bases of the junction left unmatched. Germline V gives CDR1 MDHEN, CDR2 SYDVKM. This CDR3 spans 15 amino acids. PCR primers comprised 60 Vbeta and 13 Jbeta primers. Assay used: immunoSEQ multiplex PCR; TCRdb lists only in-frame clones, some missing. The sample has 150,000 to 200,000 clones; roughly 84% are singletons. The sequenced sample was PBMCs. The sequence was obtained from a woman in her fifties or sixties in good health and CMV-seropositive. The chain recombines TRBV28 with TRBJ2-3; 7 positions agree with TRBD1. In nucleotides, the CDR3 is TGTGCCAGCAGTACCCGACAGGGTAGCACAGATACGCAGTATTTT. Its protein product is CASSTRQGSTDTQYF.